The text below deals with one T cell receptor beta chain. The V gene's germline CDR1 is LGHNA and CDR2 YSLEER. This CDR3 comprises 16 residues. V dropped 0 bases and J dropped 1 base, with 11 bases sitting between them. This specimen belongs to a study of patients and donors after allogeneic stem cell transplantation. TCRdb re-analysed the RT-PCR reads in MiXCR, keeping a single row per CDR3 protein. The sample contains about 150,000 distinct CDR3 sequences, over 35% of which appear only once. The TCR comes from a human donor who was either an allogeneic HSCT recipient or a stem cell or donor lymphocyte infusion donor (not recorded which). It is not recorded whose cells these are; they may come from a transplant donor. The chain couples TRBV4-3 to TRBJ2-3, with D possibly matching TRBD2 (5 bases). Material: blood, either unsorted or a sorted T cell fraction (not recorded which). The CDR3 region has the DNA TGCGCCAGCAGCCAAGAGATGGGAGTCGGCACAGATACGCAGTATTTT. Protein sequence: CASSQEMGVGTDTQYF.